Below, one TCR beta chain is given with its context. The CDR3 length is 14 residues. The V gene's germline CDR1 is LNHDA and CDR2 SQIVND (reference sequence). Losses at the gene ends were 7 bases for V and 9 bases for J; bases not matched to a gene: 9. This record comes from a study of OX40 agonist ivuxolimab in advanced cancers. Repertoires were generated with immunoSEQ multiplex PCR, while TCRdb's copy carries only in-frame clones and drops some. The sample includes approximately 82,000 clones, less than 90% of them seen just once. The J gene is TRBJ2-1, the V gene TRBV19; TRBD1 matches 10 bases. The material was CD4+ or CD8+ T cells sorted from blood, obtained in a trial of the OX40 agonist ivuxolimab. This clonotype was obtained from an adult with an advanced solid tumor such as melanoma, head and neck, liver or kidney cancer. Written as DNA, the CDR3 is TGTGCCAGTATTGAGACAGGGGGCTTTGCTGAGCAGTTCTTC. Protein: CASIETGGFAEQFF.